This is a list of T cell receptor beta chains from one sample in a study of blood T cell repertoires in COVID-19. TCRdb's table, derived via immunoSEQ multiplex PCR, lists solely in-frame clones and lacks some. In the table there are fewer than 500,000 clones, approximately 90% of which are singletons. Material: peripheral blood. The source is a man between 18 and 35 years old with COVID-19, enrolled during active disease. Both conserved end residues are part of each CDR3. The D gene is left open where the match is weak. Clone size, where shown, is once, few, many, or a class for clones that have expanded.

abundance	j_gene	v_gene	d_gene	CDR3nt	CDR3aa
.	TRBJ2-2	TRBV7-9	.	TGTGCCAGCACCCAAATCGGCGGGGAGCTGTTTTTT	CASTQIGGELFF
once	TRBJ2-1	TRBV7-9	TRBD1	TGTGCCAGCAGCTCCGGACAGGGGGCGTGGAATGAGCAGTTCTTC	CASSSGQGAWNEQFF
.	TRBJ2-1	TRBV15	.	TGTGCCACCAGCACGGGGGACCCCTACAATGAGCAGTTCTTC	CATSTGDPYNEQFF
.	TRBJ2-7	TRBV3-1/TRBV3-2	.	TGTGCCAGCAGTGTAGCGGCCTCCCACCCCTACGAGCAGTACTTC	CASSVAASHPYEQYF
.	TRBJ2-2	TRBV7-6	.	TGTGCCAGCAGCTTAAGTGTGTCAGAGAACACCGGGGAGCTGTTTTTT	CASSLSVSENTGELFF
.	TRBJ2-7	TRBV21-1	.	TGTGCCAGATTGACAGGCGCTTGGGTAGAGCAGTACTTC	CARLTGAWVEQYF
once	TRBJ2-4	TRBV5-6	.	TGTGCCAGCAGCTTGGTGACTACTGAGAACATTCAGTACTTC	CASSLVTTENIQYF
once	TRBJ2-1	TRBV28	.	TGTGCCAGCAGGGTAGGGGCCAGCTCCTACAATGAGCAGTTCTTC	CASRVGASSYNEQFF
few	TRBJ1-3	TRBV6-6	TRBD1	TGTGCCAGCAGTCGCTACGGACAGGGAACTGGAAACACCATATATTTT	CASSRYGQGTGNTIYF
.	TRBJ2-5	TRBV11-2	TRBD2	TGTGCCAGCAGAGATTGGACTAGCGGGGTCGAGGGGGAGACCCAGTACTTC	CASRDWTSGVEGETQYF
.	TRBJ1-4	TRBV28	.	TGTGCCAGCAGTCCCCCCGTAACTAATGAAAAACTGTTTTTT	CASSPPVTNEKLFF
.	TRBJ2-5	TRBV19	TRBD1	TGTGCCAGTAGTATTTGGACAGGGGAAGAGACCCAGTACTTC	CASSIWTGEETQYF
.	TRBJ1-5	TRBV6-5	.	TGTGCCAGCAGTTACGATAGGGGTAATCAGCCCCAGCATTTT	CASSYDRGNQPQHF
.	TRBJ1-1	TRBV14	.	TGTGCCAGCAGCCCTCAACGGGGGTTTAATGAAGCTTTCTTT	CASSPQRGFNEAFF
.	TRBJ2-7	TRBV21-1	.	TGTGCCAGCAGCAAAGTTCGGGTTTCCTACGAGCAGTACTTC	CASSKVRVSYEQYF
.	TRBJ2-1	TRBV5-4	.	TGTGCCAGCAGCTTGAGAGTCGGGAATGGAGAGCAGTTCTTC	CASSLRVGNGEQFF
.	TRBJ1-5	TRBV5-5	TRBD1	TGTGCCAGCAGCCTCGAGGGGGCGACGGGACAGCCCCAGCATTTT	CASSLEGATGQPQHF
.	TRBJ2-5	TRBV7-9	TRBD2	TGTGCCAGCAGCTCAAGGACTAGCGGGGGATTACAAGAGACCCAGTACTTC	CASSSRTSGGLQETQYF
.	TRBJ2-1	TRBV29-1	.	TGCAGCGGCCGCCGCCTGGGAAAGGGGTTTACCTACAATGAGCAGTTCTTC	CSGRRLGKGFTYNEQFF
.	TRBJ2-7	TRBV5-1	.	TGCGCCAGCAGCTTGCCACGCGAGACCTACGAGCAGTACTTC	CASSLPRETYEQYF
.	TRBJ1-1	TRBV28	TRBD1	TGTGCCAGCAGTCTAGGGGGCTGGTCTGAAGCTTTCTTT	CASSLGGWSEAFF
.	TRBJ2-7	TRBV10-1	TRBD1	TGCGCCAGCAGTGAGAGGGTAGGGGGCGACGAGCAGTACTTC	CASSERVGGDEQYF
.	TRBJ1-1	TRBV18	TRBD1	TGTGCCAGCTCTCGACAGGGAGCGAACACTGAAGCTTTCTTT	CASSRQGANTEAFF
.	TRBJ2-1	TRBV2	.	TGTGCCAGCAGTGAAATACTACTCGATAATGAGCAGTTCTTC	CASSEILLDNEQFF
.	TRBJ2-7	TRBV19	TRBD1	TGTGCCAGTAGTACCGGGACAGGGGGCTACGAGCAGTACTTC	CASSTGTGGYEQYF
.	TRBJ1-2	TRBV27	.	TGTGCCAGCAGTTTATCGAGGGGGGGGACCTATGGCTACACCTTC	CASSLSRGGTYGYTF
.	TRBJ2-5	TRBV9	.	TGTGCCAGCAGTGGCGGGGAGACCCAGTACTTC	CASSGGETQYF
.	TRBJ2-2	TRBV5-1	.	TGCGCCAGCAGCCTTTCCAGGGCAGGGACGAACACCGGGGAGCTGTTTTTT	CASSLSRAGTNTGELFF
.	TRBJ1-1	TRBV28	.	TGTGCCAGCAGTTTTCGGGACACTGAAGCTTTCTTT	CASSFRDTEAFF
.	TRBJ1-6	TRBV5-6	.	TGTGCCAGCAGCATGGCCGGTAACCCTACCTCCTATAATTCACCCCTCCACTTT	CASSMAGNPTSYNSPLHF
.	TRBJ1-2	TRBV14	.	TGTGCCAGCAGCCAAGACCCAGGGCCTATTAACACCTTC	CASSQDPGPINTF
once	TRBJ1-2	TRBV2	TRBD1	TGTGCCAGCAGTACCGGGACAGGATTAAACTATGGCTACACCTTC	CASSTGTGLNYGYTF
.	TRBJ1-5	TRBV2	TRBD1	TGTGCCAGCAGTAACTTGGACAGGAGGGATCAGCCCCAGCATTTT	CASSNLDRRDQPQHF
.	TRBJ2-7	TRBV7-2	.	TGTGCCAGCAGCTTAGACCCGGCGGACTCGTACGAGCAGTACTTC	CASSLDPADSYEQYF
.	TRBJ2-7	TRBV5-6	TRBD1	TGTGCCAGCAGCTTCCCGACAGGGACCTCCTACGAGCAGTACTTC	CASSFPTGTSYEQYF
.	TRBJ1-2	TRBV6-4	.	TGTGCCAGCAGTGACGCGGGGGGGAGCTACACCTTC	CASSDAGGSYTF
.	TRBJ1-6	TRBV6-5	.	TGTGCCAGCAGTTACCGGGGGGATAATTCACCCCTCCACTTT	CASSYRGDNSPLHF
.	TRBJ2-2	TRBV10-3	.	TGTGCCATCAGAACACGGGACGCCGCGGGAGGGGAGCTGTTTTTT	CAIRTRDAAGGELFF
.	TRBJ1-3	TRBV18	.	TGTGCCAGCTCACAGAGCTCTGGAAACACCATATATTTT	CASSQSSGNTIYF